Listed here are 21 T cell receptor beta chains from one sample, sequenced in a study of blood T cells in healthy people across ages. Next came a second PCR, run for roughly 7 to 12 cycles, which used a sample-barcoded 5' primer along with a J-beta primer mix. TCRdb processed the 5' RACE reads anew with MiXCR; each CDR3 protein has one entry. The data contain 800,000 or so distinct CDR3 sequences, 62% of them singletons. The sequencing sample was made of blood. These receptors originate from a man younger than 40 in good health.

For the CDR3, the DNA is TGTGCCATCAGTCCGGGGGCCCTCACCGGGGAGCTGTTTTTT. Its protein is CAISPGALTGELFF. The genes are TRBV10-3 and TRBJ2-2, with D perhaps TRBD1 or TRBD2 (6 bases each). Looked up from germline, CDR1 is ENHRY and CDR2 is SYGVKD. V was clipped by 5 bases and J by 4 bases, with 11 bases between them. The CDR3 sequence is 14 residues long.

The chain has TRBV14 and TRBJ1-4, with D unclear. CDR1 SGHDN and CDR2 FVKESK come from the germline V gene. The CDR3 runs to 15 residues. V gave up 1 base and J gave up 5 bases, with 11 bases separating them. The CDR3: CASSQVRAPNEKLFF. Written as DNA, the CDR3 is TGTGCCAGCAGCCAAGTCCGGGCCCCCAATGAAAAACTGTTTTTT.

As to this clonotype: As the CDR3 is not closed by the conserved phenylalanine or tryptophan, this likely results from a read error. The V and J genes are TRBV7-6 and TRBJ2-5; tentative D call: TRBD2 (5 bases). CDR1 and CDR2 from the germline V gene are SGHVS and FNYEAQ. The CDR3 has 14 residues. CDR3 loop: CASSLESRGEAQYL. CDR3 bases: TGTGCCAGCAGCTTGGAAAGTCGGGGAGAGGCCCAGTACCTC.

V usage is TRBV3-1 and J usage is TRBJ1-5, with D tentatively TRBD1 (6 bases). Trimming pared 4 bases from V and 3 bases from J, leaving 13 bases between. The CDR3 totals 15 residues. Germline V lookup: CDR1 LGHDT, CDR2 YNNKEL (reference sequence). CDR3 loop: CASSPGDRFNQPQHF. CDR3 DNA: TGTGCCAGCAGCCCAGGAGACAGGTTCAATCAGCCCCAGCATTTT.

The V call is TRBV7-6, the J call TRBJ2-6; D remains unclear. With 5 bases removed from V and 0 bases from J, the gap between germline ends came to 11 bases. This CDR3 has 16 amino acids. Per the germline V gene, CDR1 is SGHVS and CDR2 is FNYEAQ. Here the CDR3 reads CASSATAHSGANVLTF. The CDR3 region has the DNA TGTGCCAGCAGCGCAACAGCTCACTCTGGGGCCAACGTCCTGACTTTC.

In its sample, this clonotype was seen many times. The rearrangement links TRBV7-3 to TRBJ2-7, with D perhaps assigned TRBD1 or TRBD2 (5 bases each). Germline assignment: CDR1 SGHTA and CDR2 FQGTGA. Trimming took 5 bases from V and 6 from J, leaving 17 bases between them. CDR3 length: 14 residues. CDR3 region: CASSPGRTSGEQYF. The CDR3 DNA is TGTGCCAGCAGCCCGGGACGCACCTCGGGCGAGCAGTACTTC.

This chain joins TRBV13 and TRBJ2-7, with D uncertain. CDR1 and CDR2 from the germline V gene are PRHDT and FYEKMQ (reference sequence). Trimming took off 1 base at V and 4 bases at J, with 11 bases between the two ends. The CDR3 loop spans 14 amino acids. CDR3: CASSLVGQVYEQYF. CDR3 coding DNA: TGTGCCAGCAGCTTAGTCGGCCAGGTTTACGAGCAGTACTTC.

The chain is built from TRBV9 and TRBJ2-7, with a possible D match to TRBD1 (5 bases). The CDR3 has 15 residues. The germline V gene encodes CDR1 SGDLS and CDR2 YYNGEE. Between the trimmed V and J ends, which lost 0 bases and 0 bases, there was a span of 10 bases. CDR3 nucleotides: TGTGCCAGCAGCGTAGCGGCTGACAGCTCCTACGAGCAGTACTTC. Translation gives CASSVAADSSYEQYF.

The V and J genes are TRBV30 and TRBJ2-1; D is unresolved. CDR1 and CDR2 from the germline V gene are GTSNPN and SVGIG (reference sequence). Trimming took off 0 bases at V and 3 bases at J, with 15 bases between the two ends. This CDR3 region has 16 residues. The CDR3: CAWSVMSGLGYNEQFF. The CDR3 DNA is TGTGCCTGGAGTGTAATGTCCGGGTTGGGCTACAATGAGCAGTTCTTC.

The chain uses TRBV5-1 and TRBJ2-1; TRBD1 agrees at 7 bases. Unmatched junction bases numbered 11, after V lost 3 bases and J lost 8 bases. The germline V gene encodes CDR1 SGHRS and CDR2 YFSETQ. This CDR3 is built from 15 residues. CDR3 bases: TGCGCCAGCAGCTCACCCCTGACAGGGTCCGATGAGCAGTTCTTC. Protein sequence: CASSSPLTGSDEQFF.

The rearrangement joins TRBV6-5 to TRBJ2-7, with 7 bases lining up with TRBD1. Trimming took 6 bases from V and 5 from J; bases not matched to a gene: 7. This CDR3 is 13 amino acids long. Per the germline V gene, CDR1 is MNHEY and CDR2 is SVGAGI. Written as DNA, the CDR3 is TGTGCCAGCAGCCTGGACAGGACCAACGAGCAGTACTTC. Protein: CASSLDRTNEQYF.

This chain connects TRBV15 to TRBJ2-7; D is perhaps TRBD1 (5 bases). The V end lost 2 bases, the J end lost 0 bases, and 8 bases lay between the germline ends. This CDR3 contains 14 residues. Germline CDR1 and CDR2: LNHNV and YYDKDF (reference sequence). The CDR3 sequence is CATSRRQSSYEQYF. The DNA of the CDR3 is TGTGCCACCAGCAGAAGACAGAGCTCCTACGAGCAGTACTTC.

The chain combines TRBV7-8 with TRBJ1-2; possible D gene TRBD1, 6 bases. Trimming shortened V by 1 base and J by 7 bases, and 10 bases separated the two germline ends. The CDR3 has 13 amino acids. Germline V CDR1 and CDR2: SGHVS, FQNEAQ. The chain's CDR3 is CASSLGGGSGYTF. The DNA for the CDR3 is TGTGCCAGCAGCTTAGGGGGGGGCTCTGGCTACACCTTC.

J is TRBJ1-6 and V is TRBV6-5; D gene unclear. V lost 0 bases to trimming and J lost 5 bases, with 8 bases between them. The CDR3 consists of 15 residues. Germline V gene data show CDR1 as MNHEY and CDR2 as SVGAGI. This CDR3 is CASSYSRNNNSPLHF. CDR3 DNA: TGTGCCAGCAGTTACTCCAGAAACAATAATTCACCCCTCCACTTT.

This rearrangement joins TRBV28 to TRBJ2-1; D may be TRBD2 (5 bases). V was pared by 7 bases and J by 0 bases, with 16 bases between. Germline V CDR1 and CDR2: MDHEN, SYDVKM. CDR3 size: 16 residues. DNA of the CDR3: TGTGCCAGCATCCCTTCCCGTGGGAGCTCCTACAATGAGCAGTTCTTC. It is translated as CASIPSRGSSYNEQFF.

The chain uses TRBV7-9 and TRBJ2-1, with TRBD1 identical over 12 bases. This CDR3 region has 15 residues. Germline CDR1 and CDR2: SEHNR and FQNEAQ (reference sequence). Trimming removed 5 bases from V and 7 bases from J; junction bases left unmatched: 6. CDR3 coding DNA: TGTGCCAGCAGCCCACGGGGACAGGGGGCGAATGAGCAGTTCTTC. Amino acid sequence: CASSPRGQGANEQFF.

This clonotype was counted only a few times. The rearrangement joins TRBV4-2 to TRBJ1-2, with D unresolved. CDR3 length: 14 residues. The V gene lost 0 bases and the J gene lost 8 bases, with 13 bases spanning the gap. Germline V gene sequence: CDR1 LGHNA, CDR2 YNFKEQ. CDR3 in amino acids: CASSQDLEVGGYTF. CDR3 nucleotides: TGTGCCAGCAGCCAAGATCTCGAAGTAGGCGGCTACACCTTC.

This sequence joins TRBV7-2 and TRBJ1-2; perhaps TRBD1 as D (6 bases). V was trimmed by 6 bases and J by 7 bases, leaving 18 bases between them. Germline assignment: CDR1 SGHTA and CDR2 FQGNSA. The CDR3 length is 14 residues. This CDR3 reads CASSQDRIKSGYTF. The DNA of the CDR3 is TGTGCCAGCAGTCAAGACAGGATCAAGAGTGGCTACACCTTC.

V gene TRBV14 combines with J gene TRBJ2-3, with D unclear. Germline assignment: CDR1 SGHDN and CDR2 FVKESK. Trimming cost V 0 bases and J 5 bases, with 6 bases left between them. The CDR3 totals 13 residues. CDR3 sequence reads: CASSQDLIDTQYF. In nucleotides, the CDR3 is TGTGCCAGCAGCCAAGATCTCATAGATACGCAGTATTTT.

As concerns this clonotype: One base away lies a much larger clone, so this may be a sequencing read error. This chain joins TRBV6-6 and TRBJ2-7; perhaps TRBD2 as D (6 bases). The V end lost 5 bases, the J end lost 1 base, and 9 bases lay between the germline ends. Germline CDR1 and CDR2: MNHNY and SVGAGI (reference sequence). The CDR3 is made up of 13 amino acids. CDR3 DNA: TGTGCCAGCAGTGACGGGGGATCCTACGAGCAGTACTTC. Translated: CASSDGGSYEQYF.

In DNA, the CDR3 is TGTGCCACCCCAGGAGGTGCCCGCGGCTACACCTTC. Translation gives CATPGGARGYTF. The rearrangement links TRBV2 to TRBJ1-2; D gene uncertain. The germline gives CDR1 SNHLY, CDR2 FYNNEI. V was pared by 10 bases and J by 8 bases, with 17 bases between. CDR3 length equals 12 residues.